These 26 T cell receptor beta chains share one sample of origin, sequenced in a study of metastatic and nonmetastatic thyroid tumors. TCRdb re-called clones from the PCR reads using MiXCR. The repertoire has around 30,000 clones, 20% to 25% of them found once; the top ten carry approximately 15%. Each patient came to thyroid surgery without any prior treatment (of any kind). The sample was blood. These receptors were collected from a female donor with papillary thyroid cancer or a benign thyroid nodule (not recorded which). Some clones in this sample may be carry-over from other donors' samples.

To note about this clone: Compared with germline, one end of the junction differs, possibly owing to a read error. V usage is TRBV9 and J usage is TRBJ1-5; a weak D match, TRBD1 (6 bases). CDR3 size: 14 residues. The germline V gene encodes CDR1 SGDLS and CDR2 YYNGEE. CDR3 residues: CASSTGQNNQHQHF. CDR3 DNA: TGTGCCAGCAGCACCGGACAGAACAATCAGCACCAGCATTTT. Filled out from reference TRBV9 and TRBJ1-5, the complete variable domain reads DSGVTQTPKHLITATGQRVTLRCSPRSGDLSVYWYQQSLDQGLQFLIQYYNGEERAKGNILERFSAQQFPDLHSELNLSSLELGDSALYFCASSTGQNNQHQHFGDGTRLSIL.

This clone was picked up many times. Possible read error: a much larger clone is one base away. The chain employs TRBV7-2 and TRBJ2-1; no firm D call. Germline V gene sequence: CDR1 SGHTA, CDR2 FQGNSA. This CDR3 has 12 amino acids. V was cut by 1 base and J by 8 bases, with 6 bases left in between. CDR3 in DNA: TGTGCCAGCAGCTTAGTCACGTATGAGCAGTTCTTC. Protein sequence: CASSLVTYEQFF.

The V gene is TRBV27, the J gene TRBJ2-3; TRBD2 matches at 9 bases. CDR3 length equals 16 residues. Germline values: CDR1 MNHEY, CDR2 SMNVEV (reference sequence). With V trimmed by 1 base and J by 4 bases, 6 bases remained unmatched. CDR3 nucleotide sequence: TGTGCCAGCAGTTTATACCCAGCGGGGGGTTCAGATACGCAGTATTTT. This codes for CASSLYPAGGSDTQYF.

This chain links TRBV20-1 with TRBJ2-5; 8 nucleotides align to TRBD2. This CDR3 contains 14 residues. Trimming at V came to 2 bases and at J to 2 bases, leaving 4 bases not matched to a gene. Germline CDR1 DFQATT, CDR2 SNEGSKA (reference sequence). The CDR3 DNA reads as TGCAGTGCTAGAAGCGGGAGTGAACAAGAGACCCAGTACTTC. Protein product: CSARSGSEQETQYF.

This clone appeared many times. V usage is TRBV7-9 and J usage is TRBJ2-5; either TRBD1 or TRBD2 may fit D (5 bases each). Germline assignment: CDR1 SEHNR and CDR2 FQNEAQ (reference sequence). V lost 0 bases, J lost 0 bases, and 11 bases lay in between. This CDR3 has 16 residues. The CDR3 nucleotides read TGTGCCAGCAGCTTAGCGGACCGGGGCTACCAAGAGACCCAGTACTTC. It encodes CASSLADRGYQETQYF.

The chain couples TRBV11-2 to TRBJ2-1, with a weak D call TRBD1 (6 bases). Trimming pared 6 bases from V and 10 bases from J, leaving 25 bases between. This CDR3 has 16 residues. The germline V gene has CDR1 SGHAT and CDR2 FQNNGV. CDR3 protein: CASRSRLSGQHGEQFF. The DNA for the CDR3 is TGTGCCAGCAGATCAAGACTATCGGGACAACATGGCGAGCAGTTCTTC.

This clone has only a few counts. The chain recombines TRBV12-3 or TRBV12-4 with TRBJ1-6; 7 positions match TRBD1. V was pared by 5 bases and J by 7 bases, with 8 bases of the junction left unmatched. The CDR3 is made up of 15 amino acids. CDR3 in amino acids: CASSQIQGSNSPLHF. The DNA of the CDR3 is TGTGCCAGCAGTCAAATACAGGGGTCGAATTCACCCCTCCACTTT.

This clone was counted many times. The chain couples TRBV7-2 to TRBJ2-5; D is unclear. The CDR3 totals 14 residues. CDR1 is SGHTA and CDR2 is FQGNSA in the germline V gene. V lost 5 bases and J 1 base, leaving 11 bases between the germline ends. DNA of the CDR3: TGTGCCAGCAGCCGTCGAGCAGGCCAAGAGACCCAGTACTTC. This gives the protein CASSRRAGQETQYF. Full variable domain (outside the CDR3, taken from reference TRBV7-2 and TRBJ2-5): GAGVSQSPSNKVTEKGKDVELRCDPISGHTALYWYRQSLGQGLEFLIYFQGNSAPDKSGLPSDRFSAERTGGSVSTLTIQRTQQEDSAVYLCASSRRAGQETQYFGPGTRLLVL.

As concerns this clone: The CDR3 does not end in the conserved phenylalanine or tryptophan, so this is likely a read error. The chain links TRBV27 to TRBJ2-6; D is unclear. There are 14 residues in the CDR3. Trimming shortened V by 6 bases and J by 3 bases, and 9 bases separated the two germline ends. Germline V gives CDR1 MNHEY, CDR2 SMNVEV (reference sequence). The CDR3 here is CASRHSCGANVLTL. The CDR3 coding sequence is TGTGCCAGCAGGCACAGCTGTGGGGCCAACGTCCTGACTTTA.

This clone was detected once. V gene TRBV4-3 combines with J gene TRBJ1-1; D is unresolved. Germline CDR1 reads LGHNA; CDR2 reads YSLEER. Between the trimmed V and J ends, which lost 4 bases and 0 bases, there was a span of 9 bases. The CDR3 length is 14 residues. The CDR3 bases are TGCGCCAGCAGCCGAGACAACATGAACACTGAAGCTTTCTTT. Translated, it gives CASSRDNMNTEAFF.

This clone came up many times. V usage is TRBV10-3 and J usage is TRBJ1-2, with D perhaps TRBD1 (6 bases). Germline assignment: CDR1 ENHRY and CDR2 SYGVKD. The CDR3 length is 14 residues. V gave up 6 bases and J gave up 3 bases, with 14 bases separating them. The CDR3 nucleotides are TGTGCCATCAGCTGGACAGATCTCGACTATGGCTACACCTTC. This codes for CAISWTDLDYGYTF.

The rearrangement uses TRBV30 and TRBJ1-1; D remains ambiguous. Germline-derived CDR1 and CDR2 are GTSNPN and SVGIG (reference sequence). V gave up 0 bases and J gave up 1 base, with 9 bases separating them. The CDR3 is 14 residues long. The CDR3 loop reads CAWSVGRSNTEAFF. The CDR3 coding sequence is TGTGCCTGGAGTGTAGGTCGTTCGAACACTGAAGCTTTCTTT. Using reference TRBV30 and TRBJ1-1 for the parts outside the CDR3, the full variable domain is SQTIHQWPATLVQPVGSPLSLECTVEGTSNPNLYWYRQAAGRGLQLLFYSVGIGQISSEVPQNLSASRPQDRQFILSSKKLLLSDSGFYLCAWSVGRSNTEAFFGQGTRLTVV.

This clone occurred once. This chain links TRBV7-2 with TRBJ2-7; 7 bases agree with TRBD2. Germline lookup yields CDR1 SGHTA and CDR2 FQGNSA. The CDR3 loop spans 15 amino acids. V shed 5 bases, J shed 5 bases, and the junction held 12 bases outside the gene matches. This chain's CDR3 is CASSASGAGVDEQYF. CDR3 coding DNA: TGTGCCAGCAGCGCGAGTGGGGCGGGAGTGGACGAGCAGTACTTC.

This chain joins TRBV20-1 and TRBJ2-7; tentatively, D is TRBD1 (5 bases). CDR1 DFQATT and CDR2 SNEGSKA come from the germline V gene (reference sequence). The CDR3 spans 12 residues. DNA for the CDR3: TGCAGCGTTAAAATCCAGGGATACGAGCAGTACTTC. Translating it yields CSVKIQGYEQYF.

The rearrangement links TRBV5-5 to TRBJ2-7; 8 bases agree with TRBD1. From germline, CDR1 is SGHKS and CDR2 YYEKEE (reference sequence). With 4 bases clipped from V and 3 bases from J, the junction kept 12 bases outside the gene matches. The CDR3 covers 16 residues. Here the CDR3 reads CASSRDAGQGFYEQYF. The CDR3 DNA sequence: TGTGCCAGCAGCCGGGACGCTGGACAGGGTTTCTACGAGCAGTACTTC.

There are many counts of this clone. The V and J genes are TRBV20-1 and TRBJ2-1; D is perhaps TRBD2 (6 bases). Trimming pared 3 bases from V and 4 bases from J, leaving 19 bases between. The CDR3 contains 16 residues. Germline V gives CDR1 DFQATT, CDR2 SNEGSKA (reference sequence). The CDR3 nucleotides are TGCAGTGCTAGGAGAGGGGCGGGATTACCTTACAATGAGCAGTTCTTC. Translating it yields CSARRGAGLPYNEQFF.

This clone was seen at least ten times. CDR3 amino acids: CSVEAGGTNEQFF. The CDR3 DNA follows: TGCAGCGTTGAAGCGGGAGGGACTAATGAGCAGTTCTTC. The chain has TRBV29-1 and TRBJ2-1; TRBD2 agrees at 8 bases. V trimming: 1 base; J trimming: 7 bases; junction bases outside the gene matches: 3. Germline CDR1 reads SQVTM; CDR2 reads ANQGSEA. CDR3 length: 13 residues.

V and J are TRBV28 and TRBJ1-2; D call uncertain. The CDR3 contains 13 residues. Germline assignment: CDR1 MDHEN and CDR2 SYDVKM. V lost 4 bases, J lost 5 bases, and 11 bases lay in between. The CDR3 DNA sequence: TGTGCCAGCAGTTCCGGGCAGGTATATGGCTACACCTTC. This sequence encodes CASSSGQVYGYTF.

This clone occurred many times. Other DNA sequences of this sample code for an identical CDR3. V is TRBV20-1 and J is TRBJ2-2; 11 nucleotides match TRBD1. After removal of 4 bases from V and 3 bases from J, the junction contained 1 base not matched to a gene. The CDR3 covers 14 residues. The germline V gene has CDR1 DFQATT and CDR2 SNEGSKA (reference sequence). The CDR3 reads CSATGQGDTGELFF. CDR3 sequence (DNA): TGCAGTGCTACGGGACAGGGGGACACCGGGGAGCTGTTTTTT.

This clone is categorized as medium-sized. V and J are TRBV2 and TRBJ2-2; 10 nucleotides match TRBD1. Germline V gene data show CDR1 as SNHLY and CDR2 as FYNNEI. V lost 4 bases to trimming and J lost 12 bases; unmatched junction nucleotides: 5. CDR3 length: 13 amino acids. CDR3 DNA: TGTGCCAGCAGTGGACAGGGGGCGGGGAAGCTGTTTTTT. Residues: CASSGQGAGKLFF.

By proportion, this clone is medium-sized. The rearrangement uses TRBV28 and TRBJ2-7; D not certain. Germline assignment: CDR1 MDHEN and CDR2 SYDVKM. The CDR3 runs to 15 residues. V was trimmed by 3 bases and J by 0 bases, leaving 12 bases between them. The DNA for the CDR3 is TGTGCCAGCAGTTTGGCGACGGCTTACTCCTACGAGCAGTACTTC. Protein sequence: CASSLATAYSYEQYF.

Only a few counts were recorded for this clone. The chain carries TRBV12-3 or TRBV12-4 and TRBJ1-2; D is undetermined. The CDR3 loop spans 12 amino acids. V was pared by 7 bases and J by 2 bases, with 8 bases between. The DNA for the CDR3 is TGTGCCAGCAAAACGGACAACTATGGCTACACCTTC. This translates into CASKTDNYGYTF.

Many counts were recorded for this clone. The rearrangement links TRBV5-1 to TRBJ1-1, with a tentative D call TRBD1 (5 bases). V was trimmed by 4 bases and J by 0 bases, leaving 16 bases between them. The CDR3 consists of 16 residues. The germline V gene encodes CDR1 SGHRS and CDR2 YFSETQ. The CDR3 DNA sequence: TGCGCCAGCAGCCCTGGGAGGGGTCTCATGAACACTGAAGCTTTCTTT. This sequence encodes CASSPGRGLMNTEAFF.

V and J are TRBV19 and TRBJ2-2, with TRBD1 matching 9 bases. J lost 1 base, V lost 7 bases, and 4 bases had no gene match. Germline V lookup: CDR1 LNHDA, CDR2 SQIVND (reference sequence). The CDR3 spans 15 residues. CDR3 loop: CASIDRGKNTGELFF. CDR3 nucleotides: TGTGCCAGTATTGACAGGGGGAAGAACACCGGGGAGCTGTTTTTT.

This clone is categorized as medium-sized. The chain joins TRBV6-4 to TRBJ2-7; D may be TRBD1 or TRBD2 (5 bases each). Germline CDR1 is MRHNA and CDR2 is SNTAGT. The CDR3 has 15 residues. V lost 6 bases and J lost 5, with 20 bases in between. CDR3 DNA: TGTGCCAGCAGCCTCGAAGGGACGGCAGCTGACGAGCAGTACTTC. This translates into CASSLEGTAADEQYF.

This clone was seen repeatedly, ten times or more. The chain is built from TRBV4-1 and TRBJ2-7, with D perhaps assigned TRBD1 or TRBD2 (5 bases each). The CDR3 length is 15 residues. Germline values: CDR1 MGHRA, CDR2 YSYEKL. Between the trimmed V and J ends, which lost 0 bases and 4 bases, there was a span of 13 bases. CDR3 amino acids: CASSQDTGTFYEQYF. The CDR3 DNA is TGCGCCAGCAGCCAAGATACGGGGACCTTTTACGAGCAGTACTTC.